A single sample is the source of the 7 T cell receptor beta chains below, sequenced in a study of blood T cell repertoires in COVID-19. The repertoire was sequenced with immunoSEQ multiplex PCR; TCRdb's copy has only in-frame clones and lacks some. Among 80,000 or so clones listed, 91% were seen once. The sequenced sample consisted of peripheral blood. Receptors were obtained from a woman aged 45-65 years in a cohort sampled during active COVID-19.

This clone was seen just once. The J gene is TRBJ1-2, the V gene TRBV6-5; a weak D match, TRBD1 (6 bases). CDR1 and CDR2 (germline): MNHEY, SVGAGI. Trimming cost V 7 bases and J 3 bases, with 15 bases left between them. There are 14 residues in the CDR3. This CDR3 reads CASKAGAKDYGYTF. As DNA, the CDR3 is TGTGCCAGCAAAGCAGGGGCGAAGGACTATGGCTACACCTTC.

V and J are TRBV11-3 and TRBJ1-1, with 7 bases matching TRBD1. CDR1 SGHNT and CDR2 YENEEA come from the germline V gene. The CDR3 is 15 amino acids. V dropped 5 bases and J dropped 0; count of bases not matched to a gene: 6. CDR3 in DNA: TGTGCCAGCAGCCTTTCGGGACAGCTGAACACTGAAGCTTTCTTT. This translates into CASSLSGQLNTEAFF.

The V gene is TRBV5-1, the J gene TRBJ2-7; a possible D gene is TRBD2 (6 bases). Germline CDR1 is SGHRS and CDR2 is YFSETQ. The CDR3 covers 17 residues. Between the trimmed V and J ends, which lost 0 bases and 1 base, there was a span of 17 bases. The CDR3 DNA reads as TGCGCCAGCAGCTTGGTCTCGGCGGGGACTCAATCCTACGAGCAGTACTTC. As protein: CASSLVSAGTQSYEQYF.

DNA for the CDR3: TGTGCCAGCAGCCCCGGGGCAGGGAGGAGCACAGATACGCAGTATTTT. Its translation is CASSPGAGRSTDTQYF. The chain combines TRBV7-9 with TRBJ2-3, with D perhaps TRBD2 (6 bases). This CDR3 is built from 16 residues. V was pared by 5 bases and J by 0 bases, with 15 bases between. Germline V gene lookup returns CDR1 SEHNR and CDR2 FQNEAQ (reference sequence).

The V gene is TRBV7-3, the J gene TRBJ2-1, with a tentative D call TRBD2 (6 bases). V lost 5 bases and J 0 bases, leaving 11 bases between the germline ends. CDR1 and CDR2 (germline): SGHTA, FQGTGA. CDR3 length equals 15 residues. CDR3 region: CASSAGPPSYNEQFF. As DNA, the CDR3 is TGTGCCAGCAGCGCGGGACCCCCCTCCTACAATGAGCAGTTCTTC.

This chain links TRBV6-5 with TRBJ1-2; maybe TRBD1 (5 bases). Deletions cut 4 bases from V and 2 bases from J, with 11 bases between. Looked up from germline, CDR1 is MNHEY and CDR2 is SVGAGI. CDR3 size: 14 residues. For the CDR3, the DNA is TGTGCCAGCAGTTCTCCGGGACTCAACTATGGCTACACCTTC. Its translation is CASSSPGLNYGYTF.

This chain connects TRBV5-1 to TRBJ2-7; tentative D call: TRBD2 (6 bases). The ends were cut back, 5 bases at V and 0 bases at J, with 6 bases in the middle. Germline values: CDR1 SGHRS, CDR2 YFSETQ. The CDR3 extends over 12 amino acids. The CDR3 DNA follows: TGCGCCAGCAGGGGGGGCTCCTACGAGCAGTACTTC. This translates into CASRGGSYEQYF. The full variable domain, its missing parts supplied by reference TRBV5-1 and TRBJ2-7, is KAGVTQTPRYLIKTRGQQVTLSCSPISGHRSVSWYQQTPGQGLQFLFEYFSETQRNKGNFPGRFSGRQFSNSRSEMNVSTLELGDSALYLCASRGGSYEQYFGPGTRLTVT.